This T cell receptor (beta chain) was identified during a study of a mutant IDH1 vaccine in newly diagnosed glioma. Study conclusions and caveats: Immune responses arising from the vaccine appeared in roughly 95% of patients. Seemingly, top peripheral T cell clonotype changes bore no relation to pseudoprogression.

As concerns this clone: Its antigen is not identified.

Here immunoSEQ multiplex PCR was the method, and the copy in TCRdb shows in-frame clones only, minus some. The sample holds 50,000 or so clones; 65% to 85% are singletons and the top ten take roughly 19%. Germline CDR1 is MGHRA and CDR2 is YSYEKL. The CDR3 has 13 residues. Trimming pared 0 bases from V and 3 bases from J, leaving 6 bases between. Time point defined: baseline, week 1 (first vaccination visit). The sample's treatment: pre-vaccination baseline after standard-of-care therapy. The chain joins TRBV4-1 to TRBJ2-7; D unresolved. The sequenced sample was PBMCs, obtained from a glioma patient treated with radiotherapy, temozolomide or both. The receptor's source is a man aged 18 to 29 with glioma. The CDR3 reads CASSQEVGYEQYF. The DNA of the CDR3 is TGCGCCAGCAGCCAAGAGGTGGGCTACGAGCAGTACTTC.